This TCR beta chain is from a study of quantifying T cell responses using KT2 cells. About the research overall: RNA was reverse transcribed with TCR alpha and beta constant-region primers. Under optimum conditions, T4 ligation efficiency was estimated at more than 8%.

A single-stranded UMI oligo with SP2 sequence was ligated to cDNA 3' ends. An equimolar mix of RC1.1 and RC1.2 primed the beta chain across TRBC1 and TRBC2. MiXCR was run by TCRdb on the UMI-ligation and nested PCR reads, yielding one entry per CDR3 protein. The sample records about 32,000 distinct CDR3 sequences, about 7.3% being singletons. For this clonotype: Its specificity is unknown.

KT2, a clone with a known TCR, was spiked into unfractionated PBMC. Fixed numbers of PBMC received varying amounts of KT2 cells. General observations from the study: KT2 sequences were detected down to about one KT2 cell per 100,000 PBMC.

The CDR3 length is 14 residues. V was trimmed by 4 bases and J by 3 bases, leaving 13 bases between them. Per the germline V gene, CDR1 is MGHRA and CDR2 is YSYEKL. The genes are TRBV4-1 and TRBJ2-7; unclear D gene. The sequenced sample was PBMCs spiked with cells of the T cell clone KT2. The sequence derives from a human donor. The CDR3 loop reads CASSPWRYNYEQYF. CDR3 coding DNA: TGCGCCAGCAGCCCCTGGCGGTACAACTACGAGCAGTACTTC.